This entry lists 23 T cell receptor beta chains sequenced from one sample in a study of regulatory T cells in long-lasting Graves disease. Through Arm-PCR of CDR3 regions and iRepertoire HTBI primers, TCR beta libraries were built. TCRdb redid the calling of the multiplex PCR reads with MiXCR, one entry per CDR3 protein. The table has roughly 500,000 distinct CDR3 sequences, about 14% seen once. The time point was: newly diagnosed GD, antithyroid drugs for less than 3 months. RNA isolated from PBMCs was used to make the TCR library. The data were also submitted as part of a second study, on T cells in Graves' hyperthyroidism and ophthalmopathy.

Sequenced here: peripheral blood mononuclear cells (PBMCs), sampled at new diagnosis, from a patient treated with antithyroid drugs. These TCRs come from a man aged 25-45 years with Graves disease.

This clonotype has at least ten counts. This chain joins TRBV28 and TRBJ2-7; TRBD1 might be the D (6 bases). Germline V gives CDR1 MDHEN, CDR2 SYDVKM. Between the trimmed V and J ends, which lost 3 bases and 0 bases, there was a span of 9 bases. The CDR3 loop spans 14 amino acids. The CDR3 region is CASSLRGFSYEQYF. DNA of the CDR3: TGTGCCAGCAGTTTGAGGGGGTTCTCCTACGAGCAGTACTTC.

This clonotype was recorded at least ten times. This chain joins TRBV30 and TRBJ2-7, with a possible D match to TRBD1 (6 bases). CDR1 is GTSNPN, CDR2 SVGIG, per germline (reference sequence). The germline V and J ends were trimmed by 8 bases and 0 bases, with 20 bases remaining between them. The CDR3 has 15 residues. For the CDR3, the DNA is TGTGCCGGACGTATGACCAGGGGTCACTCCTACGAGCAGTACTTC. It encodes CAGRMTRGHSYEQYF.

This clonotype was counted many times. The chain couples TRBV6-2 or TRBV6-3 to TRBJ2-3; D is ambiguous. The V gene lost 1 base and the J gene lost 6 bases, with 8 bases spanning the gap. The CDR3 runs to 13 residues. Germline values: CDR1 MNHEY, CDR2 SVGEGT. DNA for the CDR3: TGTGCCAGCAGTTACTTTCGCTTCGATACGCAGTATTTT. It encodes CASSYFRFDTQYF.

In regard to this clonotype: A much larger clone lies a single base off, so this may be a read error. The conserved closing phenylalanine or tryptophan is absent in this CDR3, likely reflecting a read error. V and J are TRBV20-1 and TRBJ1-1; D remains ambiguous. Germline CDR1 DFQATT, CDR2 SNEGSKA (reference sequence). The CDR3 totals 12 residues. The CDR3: CSLEGSFTEAFL. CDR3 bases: TGCAGCCTAGAGGGCAGTTTCACTGAAGCTTTCTTG.

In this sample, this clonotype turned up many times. Here the CDR3 DNA reads TGTGCCAGCAGCGTAGGGCCTTCCTTCACTAACTATGGCTACACCTTC. It codes for CASSVGPSFTNYGYTF. This chain connects TRBV9 to TRBJ1-2; D ambiguous. The CDR3 covers 16 residues. Trimming stripped 0 bases from V and 0 bases from J, with 12 bases between. Germline V lookup: CDR1 SGDLS, CDR2 YYNGEE.

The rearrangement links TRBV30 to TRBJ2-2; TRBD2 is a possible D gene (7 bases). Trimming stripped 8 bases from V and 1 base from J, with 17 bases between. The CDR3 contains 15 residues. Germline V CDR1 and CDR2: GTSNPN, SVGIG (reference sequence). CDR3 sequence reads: CAEGGGMMNTGELFF. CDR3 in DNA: TGTGCCGAGGGCGGGGGCATGATGAACACCGGGGAGCTGTTTTTT.

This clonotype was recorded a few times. CDR3: CASSFVSGRAVDEQFF. CDR3 in DNA: TGCGCCAGCAGCTTCGTTAGCGGGAGGGCCGTAGATGAGCAGTTCTTC. This sequence joins TRBV5-1 and TRBJ2-1, with 11 bases that match TRBD2. J lost 8 bases, V lost 2 bases, and 9 bases had no gene match. CDR1 SGHRS and CDR2 YFSETQ come from the germline V gene. There are 16 residues in the CDR3. The full variable domain, with the rest looked up from reference TRBV5-1 and TRBJ2-1, is KAGVTQTPRYLIKTRGQQVTLSCSPISGHRSVSWYQQTPGQGLQFLFEYFSETQRNKGNFPGRFSGRQFSNSRSEMNVSTLELGDSALYLCASSFVSGRAVDEQFFGPGTRLTVL.

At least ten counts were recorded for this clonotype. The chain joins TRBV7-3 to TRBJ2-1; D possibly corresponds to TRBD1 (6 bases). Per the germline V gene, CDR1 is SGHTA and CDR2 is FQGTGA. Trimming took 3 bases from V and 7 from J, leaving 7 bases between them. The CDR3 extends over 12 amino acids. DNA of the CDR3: TGTGCCAGCAGCTTTCAGGGGAATGAGCAGTTCTTC. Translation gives CASSFQGNEQFF.

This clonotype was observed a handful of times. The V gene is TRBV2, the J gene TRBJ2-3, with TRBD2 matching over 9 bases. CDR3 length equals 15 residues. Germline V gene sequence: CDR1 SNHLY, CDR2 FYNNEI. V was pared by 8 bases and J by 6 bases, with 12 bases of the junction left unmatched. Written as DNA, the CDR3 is TGTGCCAGCCCCCCGAGGCTAGCGGGATCGGATACGCAGTATTTT. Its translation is CASPPRLAGSDTQYF.

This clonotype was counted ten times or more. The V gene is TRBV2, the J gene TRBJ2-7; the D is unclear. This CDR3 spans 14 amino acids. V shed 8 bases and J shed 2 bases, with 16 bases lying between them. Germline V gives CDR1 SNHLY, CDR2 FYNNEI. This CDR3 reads CASRVPVPTYEQYF. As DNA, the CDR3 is TGTGCCAGCCGAGTCCCGGTCCCCACCTACGAGCAGTACTTC.

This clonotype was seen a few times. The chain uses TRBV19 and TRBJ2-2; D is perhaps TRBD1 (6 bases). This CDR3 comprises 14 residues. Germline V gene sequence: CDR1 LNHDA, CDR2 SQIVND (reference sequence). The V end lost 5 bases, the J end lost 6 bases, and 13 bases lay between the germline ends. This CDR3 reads CASSLQGGPGELFF. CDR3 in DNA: TGTGCCAGTAGTCTACAGGGTGGCCCCGGGGAGCTGTTTTTT.

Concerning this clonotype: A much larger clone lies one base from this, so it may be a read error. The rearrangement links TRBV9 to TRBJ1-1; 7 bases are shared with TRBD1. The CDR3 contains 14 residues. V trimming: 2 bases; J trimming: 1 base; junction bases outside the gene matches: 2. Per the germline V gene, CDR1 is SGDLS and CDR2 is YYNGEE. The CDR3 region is CASSVRQGNTEAFF. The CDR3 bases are TGTGCCAGCAGCGTCCGACAGGGGAACACTGAAGCTTTCTTT. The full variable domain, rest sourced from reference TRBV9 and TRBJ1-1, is DSGVTQTPKHLITATGQRVTLRCSPRSGDLSVYWYQQSLDQGLQFLIQYYNGEERAKGNILERFSAQQFPDLHSELNLSSLELGDSALYFCASSVRQGNTEAFFGQGTRLTVV.

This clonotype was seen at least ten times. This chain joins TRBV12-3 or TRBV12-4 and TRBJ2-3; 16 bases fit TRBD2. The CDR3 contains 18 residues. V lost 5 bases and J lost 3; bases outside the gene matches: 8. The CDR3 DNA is TGTGCCAGCAGTCCAGGGGGACTAGCGGGAGGGCCAACAGATACGCAGTATTTT. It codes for CASSPGGLAGGPTDTQYF.

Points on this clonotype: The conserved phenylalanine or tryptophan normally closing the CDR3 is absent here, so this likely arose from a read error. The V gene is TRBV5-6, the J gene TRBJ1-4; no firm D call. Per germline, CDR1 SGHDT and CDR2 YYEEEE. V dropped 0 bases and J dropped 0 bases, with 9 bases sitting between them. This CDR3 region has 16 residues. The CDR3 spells CASSLGADATNEKLFL. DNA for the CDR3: TGTGCCAGCAGCTTGGGGGCCGACGCAACTAATGAAAAACTGTTTCTT.

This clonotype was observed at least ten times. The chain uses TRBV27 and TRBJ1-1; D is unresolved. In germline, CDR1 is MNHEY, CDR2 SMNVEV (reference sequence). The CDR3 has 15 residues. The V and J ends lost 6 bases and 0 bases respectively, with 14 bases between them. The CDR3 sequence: CASRRAGSLNTEAFF. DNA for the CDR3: TGTGCCAGCAGAAGGGCGGGCTCTTTGAACACTGAAGCTTTCTTT.

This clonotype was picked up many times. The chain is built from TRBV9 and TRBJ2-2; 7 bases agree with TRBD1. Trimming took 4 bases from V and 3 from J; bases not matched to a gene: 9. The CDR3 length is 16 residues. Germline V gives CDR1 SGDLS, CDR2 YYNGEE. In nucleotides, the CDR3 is TGTGCCAGCAGCACAGAAGACAGGGCGTACACCGGGGAGCTGTTTTTT. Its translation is CASSTEDRAYTGELFF.

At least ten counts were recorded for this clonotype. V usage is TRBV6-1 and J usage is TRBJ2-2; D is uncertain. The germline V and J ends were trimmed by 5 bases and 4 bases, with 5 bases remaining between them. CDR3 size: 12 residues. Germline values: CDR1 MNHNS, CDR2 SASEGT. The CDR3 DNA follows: TGTGCCAGCAGTAAAAGCACCGGGGAGCTGTTTTTT. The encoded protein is CASSKSTGELFF.

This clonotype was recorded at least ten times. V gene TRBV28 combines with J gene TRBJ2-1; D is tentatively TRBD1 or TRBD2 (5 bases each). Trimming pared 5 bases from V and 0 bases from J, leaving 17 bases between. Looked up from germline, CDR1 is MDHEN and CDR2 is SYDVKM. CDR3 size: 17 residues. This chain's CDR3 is CASSPPRGGSSYNEQFF. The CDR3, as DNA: TGTGCCAGCAGTCCCCCCCGGGGCGGTAGCTCCTACAATGAGCAGTTCTTC.

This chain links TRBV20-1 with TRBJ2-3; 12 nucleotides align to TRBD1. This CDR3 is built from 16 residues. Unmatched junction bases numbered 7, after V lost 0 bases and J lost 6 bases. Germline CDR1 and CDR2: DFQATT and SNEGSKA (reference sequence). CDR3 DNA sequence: TGCAGTGCTAGAGACGGGACAGGGGGCTTTTGGGATACGCAGTATTTT. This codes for CSARDGTGGFWDTQYF.

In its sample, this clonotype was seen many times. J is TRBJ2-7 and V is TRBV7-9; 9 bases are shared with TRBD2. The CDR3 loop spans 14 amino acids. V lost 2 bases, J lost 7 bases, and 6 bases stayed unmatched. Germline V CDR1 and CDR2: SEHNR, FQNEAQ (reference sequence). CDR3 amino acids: CASSLSGGRVEQYF. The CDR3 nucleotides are TGTGCCAGCAGCTTATCGGGCGGGAGGGTTGAGCAGTACTTC.

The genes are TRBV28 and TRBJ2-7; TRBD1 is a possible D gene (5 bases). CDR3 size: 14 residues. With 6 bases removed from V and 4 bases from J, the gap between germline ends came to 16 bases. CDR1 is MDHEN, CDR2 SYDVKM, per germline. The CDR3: CASSEGVHTYEQYF. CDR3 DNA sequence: TGTGCCAGCAGCGAAGGGGTCCATACTTACGAGCAGTACTTC.

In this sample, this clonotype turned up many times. The CDR3 DNA reads TGTGCCATCAGCGACCCCGGGAGAGGCTACGAGCAGTACTTC. Protein: CAISDPGRGYEQYF. This chain joins TRBV10-3 and TRBJ2-7, with D possibly matching TRBD2 (6 bases). Germline V gene sequence: CDR1 ENHRY, CDR2 SYGVKD. Trimming shortened V by 6 bases and J by 3 bases, and 15 bases separated the two germline ends. The CDR3 covers 14 residues.

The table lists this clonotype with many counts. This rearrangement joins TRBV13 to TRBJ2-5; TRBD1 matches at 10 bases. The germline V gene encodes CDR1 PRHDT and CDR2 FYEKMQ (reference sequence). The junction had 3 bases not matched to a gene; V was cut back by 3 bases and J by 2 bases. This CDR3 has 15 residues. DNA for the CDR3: TGTGCCAGCAGCTTTCGACAGGGGGCTCAAGAGACCCAGTACTTC. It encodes CASSFRQGAQETQYF.